One and the same sample provided the 15 T cell receptor beta chains below, sequenced in a study of cytomegalovirus exposure and HLA in healthy donors. Vbeta (60) and Jbeta (13) primers were used in the PCR. Libraries were prepared by immunoSEQ multiplex PCR; TCRdb keeps only in-frame clonotypes and omits some of them. The repertoire holds about 120,000 clones, with roughly 78% as singletons. The material sequenced was PBMCs. The receptors derive from a middle-aged woman in good health and CMV-seronegative.

This clone appeared a single time. The junction does not match germline at one end; this may be a read error. This rearrangement joins TRBV7-9 to TRBJ2-7; D is undetermined. Germline assignment: CDR1 SEHNR and CDR2 FQNEAQ (reference sequence). This CDR3 has 13 amino acids. CDR3 protein: CSSSLSQDYEQYF. Written as DNA, the CDR3 is TGTTCCAGCAGCTTAAGTCAGGATTACGAGCAGTACTTC.

The rearrangement links TRBV7-9 to TRBJ2-2; the D gene is possibly TRBD2 (7 bases). V lost 5 bases and J lost 3, with 13 bases in between. In germline, CDR1 is SEHNR, CDR2 FQNEAQ (reference sequence). The length of the CDR3 is 15 residues. The CDR3 reads CASSHVGGHTGELFF. CDR3 DNA sequence: TGTGCCAGCAGCCACGTGGGGGGGCACACCGGGGAGCTGTTTTTT. Complete variable domain (other parts from reference TRBV7-9 and TRBJ2-2): DTGVSQNPRHKITKRGQNVTFRCDPISEHNRLYWYRQTLGQGPEFLTYFQNEAQLEKSRLLSDRFSAERPKGSFSTLEIQRTEQGDSAMYLCASSHVGGHTGELFFGEGSRLTVL.

V is TRBV5-1 and J is TRBJ1-1; no definite D call. The germline V gene has CDR1 SGHRS and CDR2 YFSETQ. V was clipped by 0 bases and J by 0 bases, with 6 bases between them. The CDR3 consists of 14 residues. The CDR3 DNA reads TGCGCCAGCAGCTTGGATCCAGTGAACACTGAAGCTTTCTTT. Translated: CASSLDPVNTEAFF.

The chain couples TRBV2 to TRBJ1-4; D is perhaps TRBD1 (6 bases). Germline CDR1 and CDR2: SNHLY and FYNNEI. The CDR3 runs to 16 residues. The V end was cut by 6 bases, the J end by 8 bases, with 22 bases between. DNA of the CDR3: TGTGCCAGCAGCAAACAGGGCGGTTTAAATACGGAAAAACTGTTTTTT. Translated: CASSKQGGLNTEKLFF. Full variable domain (rest looked up from reference TRBV2 and TRBJ1-4): EPEVTQTPSHQVTQMGQEVILRCVPISNHLYFYWYRQILGQKVEFLVSFYNNEISEKSEIFDDQFSVERPDGSNFTLKIRSTKLEDSAMYFCASSKQGGLNTEKLFFGSGTQLSVL.

The chain has TRBV5-4 and TRBJ2-1; the match to TRBD2 covers 8 bases. The ends lost 0 bases at V and 2 bases at J; junction bases unmatched: 10. The germline CDR1 and CDR2 sequences are SGHNT and YYREEE (reference sequence). The CDR3 is 18 amino acids. CDR3 region: CASSLVVTSEPAYNEQFF. The CDR3 region has the DNA TGTGCCAGCAGCTTGGTGGTGACTAGCGAGCCAGCCTACAATGAGCAGTTCTTC. The full variable domain, rest sourced from reference TRBV5-4 and TRBJ2-1, is ETGVTQSPTHLIKTRGQQVTLRCSSQSGHNTVSWYQQALGQGPQFIFQYYREEENGRGNFPPRFSGLQFPNYSSELNVNALELDDSALYLCASSLVVTSEPAYNEQFFGPGTRLTVL.

This chain joins TRBV7-2 and TRBJ1-1; D may be TRBD1 (6 bases). This CDR3 has 14 residues. Germline loops: CDR1 SGHTA, CDR2 FQGNSA. The ends were cut back, 2 bases at V and 3 bases at J, with 10 bases in the middle. The CDR3 nucleotides read TGTGCCAGCAGCTTATCCAGGGGAGACACTGAAGCTTTCTTT. Residues: CASSLSRGDTEAFF.

This sequence joins TRBV5-1 and TRBJ2-7, with D possibly TRBD1 on 6 matching bases. Germline V gene data show CDR1 as SGHRS and CDR2 as YFSETQ. CDR3 length equals 16 residues. V lost 1 base to trimming and J lost 3 bases, with 17 bases between them. The CDR3 reads CASSLFITQGGYEQYF. CDR3 coding DNA: TGCGCCAGCAGCTTGTTTATAACACAGGGCGGCTACGAGCAGTACTTC.

This clone was counted between two and nine times. V usage is TRBV7-2 and J usage is TRBJ1-1, with unresolved D. The ends were cut back, 1 base at V and 6 bases at J, with 9 bases in the middle. The CDR3 is 13 amino acids. Germline CDR1 and CDR2: SGHTA and FQGNSA. The DNA of the CDR3 is TGTGCCAGCAGCTTAGACGGGTGGGCTGAAGCTTTCTTT. This translates into CASSLDGWAEAFF.

This chain links TRBV7-2 with TRBJ2-1; 8 positions match TRBD1. Germline CDR1 and CDR2: SGHTA and FQGNSA. The V gene end was trimmed by 5 bases and the J gene end by 0 bases; junction bases not matched to a gene: 6. There are 16 residues in the CDR3. CDR3 loop: CASSPGTGYSYNEQFF. The DNA of the CDR3 is TGTGCCAGCAGCCCCGGGACAGGCTACTCCTACAATGAGCAGTTCTTC.

V and J are TRBV7-9 and TRBJ2-7; perhaps TRBD2 as D (7 bases). The germline CDR1 and CDR2 sequences are SEHNR and FQNEAQ (reference sequence). CDR3 size: 16 residues. V dropped 5 bases and J dropped 1 base, with 18 bases sitting between them. CDR3 nucleotides: TGTGCCAGCAGCCGAGGGAGGGGGACCCCGTCCTACGAGCAGTACTTC. Translating it yields CASSRGRGTPSYEQYF.

The J gene is TRBJ2-7, the V gene TRBV10-3; tentatively, D is TRBD2 (6 bases). This CDR3 spans 13 amino acids. Trimming shortened V by 6 bases and J by 0 bases, and 9 bases separated the two germline ends. CDR1 is ENHRY, CDR2 SYGVKD, per germline. CDR3 region: CAISGEVSYEQYF. The CDR3 DNA reads TGTGCCATCAGCGGGGAGGTCTCCTACGAGCAGTACTTC.

The chain employs TRBV27 and TRBJ2-7, with 7 positions matching TRBD1. CDR1 MNHEY and CDR2 SMNVEV come from the germline V gene (reference sequence). V lost 5 bases to trimming and J lost 0 bases; unmatched junction nucleotides: 10. The CDR3 sequence is 16 residues long. This chain's CDR3 is CASSPSQGPYSYEQYF. The DNA of the CDR3 is TGTGCCAGCAGTCCTTCACAGGGGCCCTACTCCTACGAGCAGTACTTC.

This clone came up once. This chain uses TRBV7-2 with TRBJ1-4; a weak D match, TRBD1 (6 bases). The CDR3 spans 14 residues. Trimming took 6 bases from V and 3 from J, leaving 11 bases between them. The germline V gene encodes CDR1 SGHTA and CDR2 FQGNSA. CDR3: CASRFRGANEKLFF. CDR3 DNA: TGTGCCAGCAGGTTCAGGGGAGCTAATGAAAAACTGTTTTTT.

The sample holds one count of this clone. At one boundary the junction diverges from the germline segment, which might be a read error. The chain joins TRBV7-9 to TRBJ2-1, with a possible D match to TRBD2 (6 bases). The CDR3 is made up of 15 amino acids. The germline V gene encodes CDR1 SEHNR and CDR2 FQNEAQ (reference sequence). The CDR3 DNA reads TGTTCCAGCAGCTTAGCGGCGGGATTTGACAATGAGCAGTTCTTC. It yields the protein CSSSLAAGFDNEQFF.

The chain carries TRBV19 and TRBJ2-1; possibly TRBD2 for D (5 bases). V lost 1 base and J 3 bases, leaving 13 bases between the germline ends. The CDR3 runs to 16 residues. Germline V gene lookup returns CDR1 LNHDA and CDR2 SQIVND (reference sequence). The CDR3 here is CASSIAPDSYYNEQFF. In DNA, the CDR3 is TGTGCCAGTAGTATAGCCCCGGACTCCTACTACAATGAGCAGTTCTTC.